This T cell receptor (beta chain) was identified during a study of blood T cell repertoires in COVID-19. Repertoires were generated with immunoSEQ multiplex PCR, while TCRdb's copy carries only in-frame clones and drops some. The sample has hundreds of thousands of clones, around 88% seen once; the top ten hold over 6%. Participants had their cohort set by participant-reported clinical history. This clone has only one observation. The CDR3 consists of 14 residues. Trimming shortened V by 2 bases and J by 2 bases, and 13 bases separated the two germline ends. From germline, CDR1 is GTSNPN and CDR2 SVGIG (reference sequence).

This receptor was identified in a woman between 40 and 55 years old who had recovered from COVID-19. The chain uses TRBV30 and TRBJ2-7; TRBD2 might be the D (5 bases). Sequenced sample: PBMCs or T cells enriched from blood (not recorded which). The CDR3 nucleotides read TGTGCCTGGAGTAGAGGGTTAGGACCCTACGAGCAGTACTTC. It encodes CAWSRGLGPYEQYF.